What follows are 30 T cell receptor beta chains derived from one specimen sequenced in a study of regulatory T cells in long-lasting Graves disease. Regarding time point: persistent/refractory GD, antithyroid drugs over 5 years with positive TRAb. PBMC-derived RNA was used for the TCR library. Arm-PCR of CDR3 regions with iRepertoire HTBI primers generated TCR beta libraries. TCRdb re-analysed the multiplex PCR reads in MiXCR, keeping a single row per CDR3 protein. The sample lists some 470,000 distinct CDR3 sequences, roughly 21% occurring once. The source was peripheral blood mononuclear cells (PBMCs), collected when the disease was refractory, from a patient treated with antithyroid drugs. The receptors come from a female donor with Graves disease.

This rearrangement joins TRBV5-1 to TRBJ1-1; TRBD1 agrees at 7 bases. Unmatched junction bases numbered 8, after V lost 0 bases and J lost 3 bases. Per the germline V gene, CDR1 is SGHRS and CDR2 is YFSETQ. This CDR3 has 16 amino acids. CDR3 coding DNA: TGCGCCAGCAGCTTGGGCGAGGGGGCTGTGGACACTGAAGCTTTCTTT. It encodes CASSLGEGAVDTEAFF.

There are a few counts of this clonotype. The chain couples TRBV12-3 or TRBV12-4 to TRBJ1-1; D gene ambiguous. There are 12 residues in the CDR3. V shed 6 bases and J shed 6 bases, with 11 bases lying between them. In nucleotides, the CDR3 is TGTGCCAGCAGCGAAGGGAGGCCTGAAGCTTTCTTT. Protein: CASSEGRPEAFF.

Regarding this clonotype: The CDR3 ends on some other residue instead of the conserved phenylalanine or tryptophan, so this is likely a read error. The chain links TRBV2 to TRBJ1-4; no clear D gene. V lost 7 bases, J lost 4 bases, and 13 bases lay in between. Looked up from germline, CDR1 is SNHLY and CDR2 is FYNNEI. This CDR3 has 14 residues. This CDR3 is CASTRPDGNEKLFL. The DNA for the CDR3 is TGTGCCAGCACAAGACCGGATGGTAATGAAAAACTGTTTCTT.

This clonotype has only one observation. The chain joins TRBV19 to TRBJ1-2; D call uncertain. CDR1 and CDR2 (germline): LNHDA, SQIVND (reference sequence). V was clipped by 3 bases and J by 4 bases, with 12 bases between them. CDR3 length: 14 residues. CDR3 sequence (DNA): TGTGCCAGTAGTATGGCCCCGGGTGCCTATGGCTACACCTTC. Translating it yields CASSMAPGAYGYTF.

This clonotype was seen a few times. The rearrangement uses TRBV5-1 and TRBJ1-1; TRBD1 agrees at 7 bases. The CDR3 spans 15 residues. Trimming removed 0 bases from V and 10 bases from J; junction bases left unmatched: 12. Looked up from germline, CDR1 is SGHRS and CDR2 is YFSETQ. CDR3 sequence reads: CASSLEGQNIKGAFF. The CDR3 DNA follows: TGCGCCAGCAGCTTGGAGGGACAGAACATCAAGGGAGCTTTCTTT. Looking up the rest from reference TRBV5-1 and TRBJ1-1 gives the full variable domain: KAGVTQTPRYLIKTRGQQVTLSCSPISGHRSVSWYQQTPGQGLQFLFEYFSETQRNKGNFPGRFSGRQFSNSRSEMNVSTLELGDSALYLCASSLEGQNIKGAFFGQGTRLTVV.

This clonotype was counted a few times. J is TRBJ2-2 and V is TRBV3-1; D is uncertain. V gave up 6 bases and J gave up 2 bases, with 7 bases separating them. CDR1 and CDR2 (germline): LGHDT, YNNKEL (reference sequence). The CDR3 has 13 residues. DNA of the CDR3: TGTGCCAGCAGTTTTCCTAACACCGGGGAGCTGTTTTTT. Translation: CASSFPNTGELFF.

On this clonotype: This may be a read error, as it is one base from a much larger clone. The V and J genes are TRBV28 and TRBJ2-5, with TRBD2 matching over 13 bases. This CDR3 is built from 16 residues. Trimming at V came to 5 bases and at J to 4 bases, leaving 7 bases not matched to a gene. CDR1 and CDR2 (germline): MDHEN, SYDVKM. Here the CDR3 reads CASSESRLAGGETQYF. As DNA, the CDR3 is TGTGCCAGCAGTGAGTCGAGACTAGCGGGAGGAGAGACCCAGTACTTC.

This clonotype was seen ten or more times. This chain connects TRBV10-3 to TRBJ2-5; no reliable D call. This CDR3 region has 13 residues. V gave up 3 bases and J gave up 6 bases, with 11 bases separating them. CDR1 is ENHRY, CDR2 SYGVKD, per germline. CDR3 region: CAISDALRQTQYF. The CDR3 DNA sequence: TGTGCCATCAGTGACGCCCTCAGACAGACCCAGTACTTC.

Ten or more counts support this clonotype. The rearrangement links TRBV30 to TRBJ1-4, with D hard to call. Germline CDR1 is GTSNPN and CDR2 is SVGIG (reference sequence). The CDR3 runs 10 residues. V was trimmed by 3 bases and J by 5 bases, leaving 1 base between them. CDR3 residues: CAWRNEKLFF. The DNA for the CDR3 is TGTGCCTGGAGAAATGAAAAACTGTTTTTT. Filled out from reference TRBV30 and TRBJ1-4, the complete variable domain reads SQTIHQWPATLVQPVGSPLSLECTVEGTSNPNLYWYRQAAGRGLQLLFYSVGIGQISSEVPQNLSASRPQDRQFILSSKKLLLSDSGFYLCAWRNEKLFFGSGTQLSVL.

The gene calls are TRBV7-3 and TRBJ2-2; 7 nucleotides line up with TRBD1. The CDR3 consists of 17 residues. Germline V gene data show CDR1 as SGHTA and CDR2 as FQGTGA. V dropped 10 bases and J dropped 4; count of bases not matched to a gene: 18. In nucleotides, the CDR3 is TGTGCCACCTCTCCCCCCCACGACAGGGCTTGCACCGGGGAGCTGTTTTTT. Amino acid sequence: CATSPPHDRACTGELFF.

This clonotype was seen more than once but under ten times. The chain links TRBV20-1 to TRBJ2-5; TRBD1 matches at 8 bases. V lost 7 bases to trimming and J lost 1 base; unmatched junction nucleotides: 11. The CDR3 is 15 amino acids. Germline V lookup: CDR1 DFQATT, CDR2 SNEGSKA (reference sequence). The CDR3 sequence is CSGTGQGRGQETQYF. In DNA, the CDR3 is TGCAGTGGCACCGGACAGGGTCGGGGCCAAGAGACCCAGTACTTC.

This clonotype was recorded once. Possible read error: a much larger clone is one base away. No conserved phenylalanine or tryptophan ends this CDR3, so it is likely a read error. The V and J genes are TRBV20-1 and TRBJ1-5; no definite D call. Between the trimmed V and J ends, which lost 4 bases and 8 bases, there was a span of 15 bases. The CDR3 is made up of 13 amino acids. Germline assignment: CDR1 DFQATT and CDR2 SNEGSKA (reference sequence). This CDR3 reads CSAKDGSFEPQHL. The CDR3 nucleotides read TGCAGTGCTAAGGACGGCTCGTTCGAGCCCCAGCATCTT.

This clonotype was seen ten or more times. The rearrangement links TRBV7-9 to TRBJ1-2, with a possible D match to TRBD1 (6 bases). Between the trimmed V and J ends, which lost 1 base and 0 bases, there was a span of 9 bases. Germline CDR1 is SEHNR and CDR2 is FQNEAQ (reference sequence). The CDR3 is 15 residues long. The CDR3 loop reads CASSLGQASNYGYTF. As DNA, the CDR3 is TGTGCCAGCAGCTTAGGACAGGCGTCTAACTATGGCTACACCTTC. The entire variable domain, with the rest obtained from reference TRBV7-9 and TRBJ1-2, is as follows: DTGVSQNPRHKITKRGQNVTFRCDPISEHNRLYWYRQTLGQGPEFLTYFQNEAQLEKSRLLSDRFSAERPKGSFSTLEIQRTEQGDSAMYLCASSLGQASNYGYTFGSGTRLTVV.

This clonotype was detected only once. The V and J genes are TRBV12-3 or TRBV12-4 and TRBJ2-1, with D perhaps matching TRBD2 (5 bases). The CDR3 length is 14 residues. The V and J ends lost 6 bases and 12 bases respectively, with 21 bases between them. For the CDR3, the DNA is TGTGCCAGCAGACCTACGGGGTCCCGGTGGGGGCAGTTCTTC. Amino acids: CASRPTGSRWGQFF.

This clonotype was seen a few times. In DNA, the CDR3 is TGTGCCAGCAGTTTTTGGGGCCCTGGGGCCAACGTCCTGACTTTC. Amino acid sequence: CASSFWGPGANVLTF. The chain employs TRBV12-3 or TRBV12-4 and TRBJ2-6; maybe TRBD1 (5 bases). V lost 3 bases and J 2 bases, leaving 8 bases between the germline ends. This CDR3 is 15 amino acids long.

The J gene is TRBJ2-5, the V gene TRBV5-1, with D unresolved. Germline-derived CDR1 and CDR2 are SGHRS and YFSETQ. CDR3 length: 16 residues. Deletions cut 0 bases from V and 1 base from J, with 13 bases between. In DNA form, the CDR3 reads TGCGCCAGCAGCTTGGGAACCCAAGTACCCCAAGAGACCCAGTACTTC. Its translation is CASSLGTQVPQETQYF.

This clonotype was counted a few times. The chain couples TRBV5-1 to TRBJ2-7, with TRBD1 as a possible D gene (5 bases). The germline V gene has CDR1 SGHRS and CDR2 YFSETQ. V was trimmed by 4 bases and J by 7 bases, leaving 18 bases between them. The CDR3 length is 14 residues. CDR3 sequence (DNA): TGCGCCAGCAGCGTGGCCCAGCAGGGCTCTGAGCAGTACTTC. Translated, it gives CASSVAQQGSEQYF.

This clonotype was found a few times. The J gene is TRBJ2-1, the V gene TRBV11-2; TRBD1 is a possible D gene (6 bases). Germline V gene lookup returns CDR1 SGHAT and CDR2 FQNNGV. Deletions cut 2 bases from V and 2 bases from J, with 13 bases between. The CDR3 covers 16 residues. CDR3 bases: TGTGCCAGCAGCTTAAAAAGACAGGTGCCCTACAATGAGCAGTTCTTC. Translated: CASSLKRQVPYNEQFF.

This clonotype has a single count. As the CDR3 is not closed by the conserved phenylalanine or tryptophan, this likely results from a read error. The V call is TRBV20-1, the J call TRBJ2-5; D is unclear. Germline V gene data show CDR1 as DFQATT and CDR2 as SNEGSKA (reference sequence). The CDR3 runs 13 residues. Trimming stripped 6 bases from V and 5 bases from J, with 16 bases between. The CDR3 reads CSAAVGHRETQYS. The DNA for the CDR3 is TGCAGTGCCGCGGTAGGGCACCGGGAGACCCAGTACTCC.

This clonotype turned up a few times. The chain combines TRBV20-1 with TRBJ2-7; D gene ambiguous. The CDR3 covers 15 residues. Trimming stripped 0 bases from V and 5 bases from J, with 17 bases between. Germline V gene data show CDR1 as DFQATT and CDR2 as SNEGSKA (reference sequence). The CDR3 reads CSARDPAGREDEQYF. As DNA, the CDR3 is TGCAGTGCTAGAGATCCCGCAGGCCGAGAAGACGAGCAGTACTTC.

This clonotype was observed a few times. V is TRBV19 and J is TRBJ2-7, with 10 bases matching TRBD2. With V trimmed by 3 bases and J by 5 bases, 4 bases remained unmatched. The germline V gene has CDR1 LNHDA and CDR2 SQIVND (reference sequence). This CDR3 contains 14 residues. Here the CDR3 reads CASSMSAGGNEQYF. In DNA form, the CDR3 reads TGTGCCAGTAGTATGTCAGCGGGAGGGAACGAGCAGTACTTC.

This clonotype was recorded many times. The CDR3 here is CASSLVLDRGNTEAFF. The CDR3 nucleotides are TGTGCCAGCAGTTTAGTCCTGGACAGGGGGAACACTGAAGCTTTCTTT. The chain is built from TRBV12-3 or TRBV12-4 and TRBJ1-1, with 9 nucleotides matching TRBD1. The CDR3 contains 16 residues. Unmatched junction bases numbered 4, after V lost 1 base and J lost 1 base.

The chain joins TRBV4-2 to TRBJ2-5, with TRBD2 matching over 10 bases. This CDR3 has 17 amino acids. V lost 0 bases and J lost 4; bases outside the gene matches: 8. Germline CDR1 LGHNA, CDR2 YNFKEQ. The CDR3: CASSQEGSGRAGETQYF. In DNA, the CDR3 is TGTGCCAGCAGCCAAGAAGGGAGCGGGAGGGCCGGAGAGACCCAGTACTTC.

In its sample, this clonotype was seen a few times. In DNA, the CDR3 is TGTGCCAGCAGCCGCCCTCCCCCGGGGACCCAGTACTTC. This translates into CASSRPPPGTQYF. The rearrangement joins TRBV25-1 to TRBJ2-5, with D hard to call. CDR3 size: 13 residues. The germline gives CDR1 MGHDK, CDR2 SYGVNS. Trimming shortened V by 6 bases and J by 7 bases, and 15 bases separated the two germline ends. Using reference TRBV25-1 and TRBJ2-5 for the parts outside the CDR3, the full variable domain is EADIYQTPRYLVIGTGKKITLECSQTMGHDKMYWYQQDPGMELHLIHYSYGVNSTEKGDLSSESTVSRIRTEHFPLTLESARPSHTSQYLCASSRPPPGTQYFGPGTRLLVL.

This clonotype was recorded many times. This chain uses TRBV6-5 with TRBJ1-5, with 7 bases aligning to TRBD1. The junction had 5 bases not matched to a gene; V was cut back by 0 bases and J by 6 bases. The CDR3 length is 15 residues. Germline CDR1 is MNHEY and CDR2 is SVGAGI. CDR3 sequence: CASSYSTGVGQPQHF. The DNA of the CDR3 is TGTGCCAGCAGTTACTCAACAGGGGTAGGTCAGCCCCAGCATTTT.

This clonotype was picked up many times. The chain links TRBV28 to TRBJ2-7, with 8 bases identical to TRBD1. The V gene's germline CDR1 is MDHEN and CDR2 SYDVKM. The V and J ends lost 8 bases and 2 bases, in that order; junction bases with no gene match: 20. The CDR3 is 18 residues long. CDR3 sequence (DNA): TGTGCCAGCGCTTATCCGAGTCAGGGGGCGGTTAACACCTACGAGCAGTACTTC. Translating it yields CASAYPSQGAVNTYEQYF.

The rearrangement links TRBV7-9 to TRBJ1-5; 12 nucleotides agree with TRBD1. This CDR3 region has 17 residues. V gave up 5 bases and J gave up 6 bases; unmatched junction bases: 11. The germline V gene encodes CDR1 SEHNR and CDR2 FQNEAQ (reference sequence). In DNA, the CDR3 is TGTGCCAGCAGCGGGGGACAGGGGGCATCTCGGGGTCAGCCCCAGCATTTT. Amino acid sequence: CASSGGQGASRGQPQHF. Drawing the rest from reference TRBV7-9 and TRBJ1-5, the complete variable domain is DTGVSQNPRHKITKRGQNVTFRCDPISEHNRLYWYRQTLGQGPEFLTYFQNEAQLEKSRLLSDRFSAERPKGSFSTLEIQRTEQGDSAMYLCASSGGQGASRGQPQHFGDGTRLSIL.

Written as DNA, the CDR3 is TGCGCCAGCAGCCAAGAGTTAGAAATAGCGGGAGGCTACGAGCAGTACTTC. Residues: CASSQELEIAGGYEQYF. The chain uses TRBV4-3 and TRBJ2-7, with 10 bases aligning to TRBD2. CDR3 length equals 17 residues. Germline CDR1 is LGHNA and CDR2 is YSLEER. The V segment lost 0 bases and the J segment 3 bases; nucleotides outside the gene matches: 8.

The V gene is TRBV4-1, the J gene TRBJ2-7, with TRBD1 matching over 10 bases. V was clipped by 2 bases and J by 2 bases; unmatched bases: 6. The CDR3 runs to 16 residues. Germline assignment: CDR1 MGHRA and CDR2 YSYEKL. Here the CDR3 reads CASSQFGQGGPYEQYF. The DNA for the CDR3 is TGCGCCAGCAGCCAATTCGGACAGGGGGGCCCCTACGAGCAGTACTTC.

The chain is built from TRBV27 and TRBJ2-7; 7 bases are shared with TRBD1. With 4 bases clipped from V and 2 bases from J, the junction kept 11 bases outside the gene matches. Germline CDR1 MNHEY, CDR2 SMNVEV (reference sequence). The CDR3 runs to 16 residues. CDR3 in DNA: TGTGCCAGCAGTTCCATCGACAGGGCCCTTCCCTACGAGCAGTACTTC. Encoded protein: CASSSIDRALPYEQYF.